The source of this TCR beta chain is a study of T cell responses to AZD1222 COVID-19 vaccine. Broader study findings: Dominant CD4 TCR responses targeted spike regions 160-218 and 743-854. Compared with day 0, the breadth and depth of the Spike-specific TCR repertoire rose significantly after two doses of AZD1222. In the spike-specific TCR repertoire, nearly half reportedly target unmutated variant regions.

Repertoires were generated with immunoSEQ multiplex PCR, while TCRdb's copy carries only in-frame clones and drops some. This sample yields 120,000 or so clones, of which 75% to 95% are seen a single time; just over 7% belongs to the top ten. In its sample, this clone was seen once. Its antigen is not known. V was clipped by 6 bases and J by 4 bases, with 15 bases between them. CDR1 is MDHEN, CDR2 SYDVKM, per germline. This CDR3 contains 14 residues. The genes are TRBV28 and TRBJ1-2, with TRBD1 as a possible D gene (5 bases). Source: peripheral blood, taken on day 0 of AZD1222 vaccination. The sequence came from an adult in good health. CDR3 DNA sequence: TGTGCCAGCAGCTCACCCGGGACTTTCTATGGCTACACCTTC. It translates to CASSSPGTFYGYTF.